Shown below are 25 T cell receptor beta chains from a single sample sequenced in a study of molecular identifiers for immune sequencing clone quantification. TCRdb reprocessed the PCR reads with MiXCR, giving one entry per CDR3 protein. The sample lists approximately 680,000 distinct CDR3 sequences; about 25% were seen once. Input material: naive CD8+ T cells from blood, with Jurkat cell RNA spiked in. The subset is: FACS-sorted CD8+CD4-CCR7+CD45RA+ naive T cells. The receptors here all came from a human donor in good health. Some libraries in this study had Jurkat cell RNA spiked in.

This clonotype has only a few counts. The chain links TRBV3-1 to TRBJ1-6; no clear D gene. The CDR3 is 17 residues long. Trimming stripped 8 bases from V and 0 bases from J, with 17 bases between. Looked up from germline, CDR1 is LGHDT and CDR2 is YNNKEL (reference sequence). The CDR3 is CASGPAPPDSYNSPLHF. The CDR3 DNA sequence: TGTGCCAGCGGCCCGGCGCCCCCGGACTCCTATAATTCACCCCTCCACTTT. Looking up the rest from reference TRBV3-1 and TRBJ1-6 gives the full variable domain: DTAVSQTPKYLVTQMGNDKSIKCEQNLGHDTMYWYKQDSKKFLKIMFSYNNKELIINETVPNRFSPKSPDKAHLNLHINSLELGDSAVYFCASGPAPPDSYNSPLHFGNGTRLTVT.

This clonotype was found once. This may stem from a read error, because a much larger clone lies one nucleotide away. This chain joins TRBV5-6 and TRBJ2-3; D perhaps matches TRBD2 (6 bases). The CDR3 runs to 16 residues. The germline V gene has CDR1 SGHDT and CDR2 YYEEEE. DNA for the CDR3: TGTGCCGGCAGCTTGAGGTCTAGCGAAAACACAGATACGCAGTATTTT. Translating it yields CAGSLRSSENTDTQYF.

The V call is TRBV29-1, the J call TRBJ2-5; no reliable D call. The CDR3 runs 13 residues. Trimming cost V 7 bases and J 2 bases, with 14 bases left between them. Looked up from germline, CDR1 is SQVTM and CDR2 is ANQGSEA. CDR3 nucleotide sequence: TGCAGCGCTTACCCTTCTATACAAGAGACCCAGTACTTC. Residues: CSAYPSIQETQYF.

This clonotype was recorded at least ten times. The chain carries TRBV9 and TRBJ2-1; the match to TRBD2 covers 8 bases. V shed 0 bases, J shed 0 bases, and the junction held 5 bases outside the gene matches. The germline gives CDR1 SGDLS, CDR2 YYNGEE. The CDR3 is 17 amino acids. CDR3 sequence: CASSVVGREDSYNEQFF. The CDR3 DNA reads TGTGCCAGCAGCGTAGTGGGGCGGGAGGACTCCTACAATGAGCAGTTCTTC.

The V and J genes are TRBV27 and TRBJ2-7; D is ambiguous. This CDR3 spans 14 amino acids. The germline gives CDR1 MNHEY, CDR2 SMNVEV (reference sequence). Trimming took 5 bases from V and 3 from J, leaving 14 bases between them. Written as DNA, the CDR3 is TGTGCCAGCAGTCTTTACAGAGATTACTACGAGCAGTACTTC. Translating gives CASSLYRDYYEQYF.

On this clonotype itself: Being one base from a much bigger clone, this may be a read error. The V and J genes are TRBV5-4 and TRBJ2-7; 14 bases agree with TRBD2. The V gene end was trimmed by 4 bases and the J gene end by 6 bases; junction bases not matched to a gene: 3. The germline gives CDR1 SGHNT, CDR2 YYREEE (reference sequence). This CDR3 region has 14 residues. CDR3 protein: CASSTGLAGGEQYF. In DNA form, the CDR3 reads TGTGCCAGCAGCACCGGACTAGCGGGGGGCGAGCAGTACTTC.

Ten or more counts support this clonotype. V and J are TRBV4-1 and TRBJ2-3, with 8 bases lining up with TRBD1. Losses at the gene ends were 5 bases for V and 3 bases for J; bases not matched to a gene: 7. The CDR3 runs to 15 residues. The germline V gene encodes CDR1 MGHRA and CDR2 YSYEKL. CDR3 in amino acids: CASSTGTGDTDTQYF. CDR3 sequence (DNA): TGCGCCAGCAGCACCGGGACAGGTGATACAGATACGCAGTATTTT.

Ten or more counts support this clonotype. The chain employs TRBV20-1 and TRBJ1-3; 8 positions match TRBD1. The CDR3 has 16 amino acids. Germline CDR1 reads DFQATT; CDR2 reads SNEGSKA (reference sequence). Germline trimming cut 1 base from V and 0 bases from J; bases unmatched to any gene: 5. For the CDR3, the DNA is TGCAGTGCTAGAGGGACAGGGCCCTTCTCTGGAAACACCATATATTTT. Its protein product is CSARGTGPFSGNTIYF.

This clonotype was counted a few times. This chain links TRBV11-3 with TRBJ2-3, with D maybe TRBD2 (6 bases). Germline CDR1 and CDR2: SGHNT and YENEEA. This CDR3 spans 15 amino acids. Trimming removed 1 base from V and 2 bases from J, with 10 bases in between. The CDR3 bases are TGTGCCAGCAGCTTAGCCCCGGGGGACACAGATACGCAGTATTTT. Its protein product is CASSLAPGDTDTQYF.

Ten or more counts support this clonotype. The rearrangement links TRBV5-4 to TRBJ2-1; TRBD2 aligns across 7 bases. The CDR3 has 14 amino acids. Germline loops: CDR1 SGHNT, CDR2 YYREEE (reference sequence). V was pared by 2 bases and J by 10 bases, with 9 bases of the junction left unmatched. This CDR3 is CASSFGFTSAEQFF. The CDR3 region has the DNA TGTGCCAGCAGCTTCGGATTTACTAGCGCAGAGCAGTTCTTC.

This clonotype was picked up many times. This chain connects TRBV27 to TRBJ2-3; D gene uncertain. This CDR3 contains 14 residues. Germline CDR1 MNHEY, CDR2 SMNVEV (reference sequence). Trimming removed 1 base at V and 4 bases at J, with 9 bases between. The CDR3 here is CASSLWQYADTQYF. DNA for the CDR3: TGTGCCAGCAGTTTATGGCAGTATGCAGATACGCAGTATTTT.

This clonotype was counted ten times or more. This chain links TRBV7-9 with TRBJ2-4; D call uncertain. CDR3 length: 16 residues. V gave up 1 base and J gave up 2 bases, with 12 bases separating them. Germline lookup yields CDR1 SEHNR and CDR2 FQNEAQ (reference sequence). CDR3 nucleotides: TGTGCCAGCAGCTTAGAGCAAGTGGCGCCCAAAAACATTCAGTACTTC. Encoded protein: CASSLEQVAPKNIQYF.

CDR3 sequence (DNA): TGTGCCAGCAGTATAGACAGGGTTATGAACACTGAAGCTTTCTTT. This sequence encodes CASSIDRVMNTEAFF. The chain recombines TRBV12-3 or TRBV12-4 with TRBJ1-1; 7 bases match TRBD1. The CDR3 has 15 residues. Trimming took 5 bases from V and 0 from J; bases not matched to a gene: 6.

This rearrangement joins TRBV11-2 to TRBJ1-1; D gene uncertain. V lost 0 bases, J lost 1 base, and 12 bases lay in between. This CDR3 region has 16 residues. Germline lookup yields CDR1 SGHAT and CDR2 FQNNGV. The CDR3 region is CASSLDLWDRNTEAFF. CDR3 DNA: TGTGCCAGCAGCTTAGATCTGTGGGATAGGAACACTGAAGCTTTCTTT.

V and J are TRBV6-1 and TRBJ2-5, with a possible D match to TRBD2 (5 bases). Trimming cost V 10 bases and J 2 bases, with 11 bases left between them. This CDR3 has 12 amino acids. Germline lookup yields CDR1 MNHNS and CDR2 SASEGT. The CDR3: CAKTAAQETQYF. In DNA, the CDR3 is TGTGCCAAAACAGCGGCGCAAGAGACCCAGTACTTC.

V is TRBV2 and J is TRBJ2-1; D is ambiguous. Trimming shortened V by 6 bases and J by 1 base, and 7 bases separated the two germline ends. CDR1 and CDR2 from the germline V gene are SNHLY and FYNNEI. This CDR3 comprises 13 residues. The CDR3 sequence is CASRAQSYNEQFF. CDR3 coding DNA: TGTGCCAGCAGGGCTCAATCCTACAATGAGCAGTTCTTC.

This clonotype was detected ten times or more. The chain employs TRBV7-9 and TRBJ2-3; D may be TRBD2 (6 bases). CDR3 size: 15 residues. Germline V lookup: CDR1 SEHNR, CDR2 FQNEAQ (reference sequence). The ends were cut back, 1 base at V and 1 base at J, with 9 bases in the middle. In nucleotides, the CDR3 is TGTGCCAGCAGCTTAGTCTCGGGAGGCACAGATACGCAGTATTTT. Translating gives CASSLVSGGTDTQYF.

The chain links TRBV2 to TRBJ1-5, with 8 positions matching TRBD1. V was clipped by 6 bases and J by 5 bases; unmatched bases: 9. This CDR3 region has 15 residues. Per the germline V gene, CDR1 is SNHLY and CDR2 is FYNNEI. CDR3 sequence (DNA): TGTGCCAGCAGGGGACAGGACAAACTCTATCAGCCCCAGCATTTT. This codes for CASRGQDKLYQPQHF.

This clonotype was counted a few times. At one boundary the junction diverges from the germline segment, which might be a read error. Written as DNA, the CDR3 is TGTGCCAGCACATTGACAGGGGAGGGGACTGAAGCTTCCTTT. Its translation is CASTLTGEGTEASF. J is TRBJ1-1 and V is TRBV7-9; 8 nucleotides match TRBD1. CDR1 and CDR2 from the germline V gene are SEHNR and FQNEAQ (reference sequence). The CDR3 loop spans 14 amino acids.

In this sample, this clonotype turned up a few times. The CDR3 nucleotides are TGCGCCAGCAGCCAAGGGGGGTTGAGGTACGAGCAGTACTTC. It encodes CASSQGGLRYEQYF. V gene TRBV4-1 combines with J gene TRBJ2-7; D assignment may be TRBD1 or TRBD2 (5 bases each). This CDR3 has 14 residues. Trimming took off 1 base at V and 4 bases at J, with 11 bases between the two ends. Per the germline V gene, CDR1 is MGHRA and CDR2 is YSYEKL.

This clonotype showed up many times. V and J are TRBV29-1 and TRBJ2-7, with D possibly matching TRBD2 (6 bases). Between the trimmed V and J ends, which lost 5 bases and 4 bases, there was a span of 9 bases. The CDR3 contains 11 residues. From germline, CDR1 is SQVTM and CDR2 ANQGSEA. CDR3 sequence reads: CSVSAGYEQYF. The CDR3 DNA sequence: TGCAGCGTTAGCGCGGGGTACGAGCAGTACTTC.

The chain joins TRBV19 to TRBJ2-3, with TRBD1 identical over 8 bases. With V trimmed by 9 bases and J by 3 bases, 5 bases remained unmatched. This CDR3 has 13 amino acids. From germline, CDR1 is LNHDA and CDR2 SQIVND (reference sequence). The CDR3 DNA follows: TGTGCCAGCAGTGACAGGGGTACAGATACGCAGTATTTT. Residues: CASSDRGTDTQYF.

The J gene is TRBJ2-7, the V gene TRBV5-8, with TRBD2 as a possible D gene (5 bases). There are 15 residues in the CDR3. The germline V gene encodes CDR1 SGHTS and CDR2 YDEGEE. V lost 2 bases, J lost 3 bases, and 15 bases lay in between. The chain's CDR3 is CASSFWVSGFYEQYF. In nucleotides, the CDR3 is TGTGCCAGCAGCTTCTGGGTGTCGGGGTTCTACGAGCAGTACTTC.

Here the CDR3 DNA reads TGTGCCAGCAGCCTGGGCTCCGTGGCGCTGGCCAACTCCTACGAGCAGTACTTC. This translates into CASSLGSVALANSYEQYF. The chain couples TRBV5-8 to TRBJ2-7; no definite D call. With 4 bases removed from V and 0 bases from J, the gap between germline ends came to 23 bases. The CDR3 contains 18 residues. Germline V gives CDR1 SGHTS, CDR2 YDEGEE.

This clonotype was recorded at least ten times. The chain combines TRBV29-1 with TRBJ2-7; no definite D call. The CDR3 runs to 15 residues. The germline V and J ends were trimmed by 6 bases and 6 bases, with 24 bases remaining between them. In germline, CDR1 is SQVTM, CDR2 ANQGSEA. This CDR3 is CSVRKGQAFSSEQYF. The CDR3 DNA is TGCAGCGTCAGAAAGGGTCAGGCTTTTTCGTCCGAGCAGTACTTC.